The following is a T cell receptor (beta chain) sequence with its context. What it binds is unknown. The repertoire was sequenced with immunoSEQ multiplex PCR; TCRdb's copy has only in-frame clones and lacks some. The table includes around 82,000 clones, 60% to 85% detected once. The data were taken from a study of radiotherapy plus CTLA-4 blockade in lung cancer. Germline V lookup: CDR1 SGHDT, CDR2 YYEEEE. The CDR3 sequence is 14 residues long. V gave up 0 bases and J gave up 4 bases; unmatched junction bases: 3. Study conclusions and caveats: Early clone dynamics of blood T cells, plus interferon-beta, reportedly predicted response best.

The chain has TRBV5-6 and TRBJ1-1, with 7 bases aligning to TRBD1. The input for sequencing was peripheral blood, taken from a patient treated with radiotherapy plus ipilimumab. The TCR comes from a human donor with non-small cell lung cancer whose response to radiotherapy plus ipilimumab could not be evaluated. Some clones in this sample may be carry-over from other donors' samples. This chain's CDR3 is CASSLGQGSTEAFF. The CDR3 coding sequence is TGTGCCAGCAGCTTGGGACAGGGCAGCACTGAAGCTTTCTTT.